This T cell receptor (beta chain) was sequenced for a study of TIL therapy for anti-PD-1-resistant metastatic lung cancer. In the study overall: Half of patients were current or former smokers. Study conclusions and caveats: Compared with baseline intratumoral T cells, expanded TIL cultures were more clonal and less diverse (around 6% vs 30%). Many TIL product clones were absent from baseline tumor, suggesting clonal contraction.

Remarks on this clone: Its antigen is as yet unknown.

The CDR3 runs to 15 residues. CDR1 LGHNA and CDR2 YNFKEQ come from the germline V gene. With 4 bases removed from V and 2 bases from J, the gap between germline ends came to 9 bases. Time point of the sample: pre-treatment sample, taken before nivolumab and TIL therapy. Most excised metastases sampled were pleural nodules or supraclavicular lymph nodes. Tumors were harvested before any PD-1/PD-L1 blockade. The libraries were made with immunoSEQ v3. Libraries were prepared by immunoSEQ multiplex PCR; TCRdb keeps only in-frame clonotypes and omits some of them. The sample carries about 13,000 clones, around 66% recorded once.

This receptor was identified in a woman between 25 and 85 years old with non-small cell lung cancer. This sample comprised tumor tissue, obtained at baseline. The V gene is TRBV4-2, the J gene TRBJ2-6; possibly TRBD2 for D (7 bases). Here the CDR3 DNA reads TGTGCCAGCAGCCCGGGGGGCGCTGGGGCCAACGTCCTGACTTTC. Translating it yields CASSPGGAGANVLTF.